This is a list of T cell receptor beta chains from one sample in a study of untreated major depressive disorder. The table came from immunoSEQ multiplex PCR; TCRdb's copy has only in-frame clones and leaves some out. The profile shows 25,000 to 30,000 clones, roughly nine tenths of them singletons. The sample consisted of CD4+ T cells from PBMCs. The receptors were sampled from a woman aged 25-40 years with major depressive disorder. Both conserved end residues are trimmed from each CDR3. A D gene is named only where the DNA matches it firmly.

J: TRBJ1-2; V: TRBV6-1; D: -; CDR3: ASIIGIFGYT
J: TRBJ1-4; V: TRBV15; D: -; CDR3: ATSRGWANEKLF
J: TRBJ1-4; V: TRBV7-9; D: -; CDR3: ASSPLMGQTNEKLF
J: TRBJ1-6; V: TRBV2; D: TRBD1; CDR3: ASKSTGSSYNSPLH
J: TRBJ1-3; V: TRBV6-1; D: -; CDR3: ASSEMGSGNTIY
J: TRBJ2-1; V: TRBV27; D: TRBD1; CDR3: ASSTTGVGQF
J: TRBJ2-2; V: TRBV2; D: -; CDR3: ASSTDLTGELF
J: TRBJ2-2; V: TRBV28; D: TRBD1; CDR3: ASASQGARSGELF
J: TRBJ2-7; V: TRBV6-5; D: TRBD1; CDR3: ASSYSSGQGVREQY
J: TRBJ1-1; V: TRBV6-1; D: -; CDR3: ASVLGRVAAEAF
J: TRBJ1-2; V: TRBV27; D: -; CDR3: ASRRGGANYGYT
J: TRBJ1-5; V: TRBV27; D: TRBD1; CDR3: ASSWDGQGEKH
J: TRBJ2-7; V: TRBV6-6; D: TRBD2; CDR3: ASSGRASGTYEQY